This T cell receptor beta chain comes out of a study of blood T cell repertoires in COVID-19. As for the study in general: Specimens from acute and convalescent COVID-19 originated in the United States, Italy and Spain. In each case, the material was cDNA or gDNA derived from T cells, B-cell-depleted T cells, or PBMCs.

V was shortened by 5 bases and J by 4 bases, with 8 bases between the two germline ends. The CDR3 spans 12 residues. Germline values: CDR1 MDHEN, CDR2 SYDVKM. Patients at the Seattle site were enrolled during active infection and followed longitudinally. Original methodology: Reference gene primer amplification gave estimated nucleated cell counts. Sequencing was performed with immunoSEQ multiplex PCR; in TCRdb, only in-frame clones are kept and a portion is missing. That table furnishes V, J and clone size, whereas the DNA furnished D and trimming. Of 250,000 to 300,000 clones listed, roughly 92% are singletons.

The sequence derives from a woman in her twenties or thirties with COVID-19, enrolled during active disease. The sequenced sample consisted of peripheral blood. The chain combines TRBV28 with TRBJ1-2; unclear D gene. This chain's CDR3 is CASSPDTYGYTF. The CDR3 nucleotides are TGTGCCAGCAGTCCTGACACCTATGGCTACACCTTC.